This record concerns one TCR beta chain sequence. The antigen is unknown. The sample originates from a study of molecular identifiers for immune sequencing clone quantification. Each CDR3 protein gets one entry after TCRdb re-called the PCR reads with MiXCR. The data show a few hundred thousand distinct CDR3 sequences, about 25% seen once. Study conclusions and caveats: Among 800,000 to 1,000,000 naive cells, spiked Jurkat TCR RNA from a single cell was reportedly detectable. Among effectors, clones above 20 RNA copies held over 97% of molecules; among naive cells, under 1%.

The junction had 11 bases not matched to a gene; V was cut back by 5 bases and J by 8 bases. The germline CDR1 and CDR2 sequences are MNHNY and SVGAGI (reference sequence). The CDR3 covers 15 residues. Sorting selected naive CD8 T cells with a CD8+CD4-CCR7+CD45RA+ phenotype. The clonotype was recovered from a human donor in good health. Some libraries in this study had Jurkat cell RNA spiked in. The sequencing sample was made of naive CD8+ T cells from blood, with Jurkat cell RNA spiked in. Subset specified: FACS-sorted CD8+CD4-CCR7+CD45RA+ naive T cells. This chain links TRBV6-6 with TRBJ2-1; the match to TRBD2 covers 8 bases. The CDR3 nucleotides read TGTGCCAGCAGTCCACCGGGACTAGATGACGATGAGCAGTTCTTC. It is translated as CASSPPGLDDDEQFF.